The next 2 T cell receptor beta chains were all read from a single sample in a study of cytomegalovirus exposure and HLA in healthy donors. The PCR made use of 60 Vbeta and 13 Jbeta primers. Some clones are missing from TCRdb's copy, which holds only in-frame ones; the method was immunoSEQ multiplex PCR. The sample includes 50,000 or so clones, over 65% seen only once; the top ten take over 30%. The sequenced material came from PBMCs. These receptors were obtained from a man aged 40-50 years in good health and CMV-seropositive.

The rearrangement joins TRBV4-2 to TRBJ2-3; the match to TRBD2 covers 10 bases. Germline V lookup: CDR1 LGHNA, CDR2 YNFKEQ. V lost 3 bases and J lost 5; bases outside the gene matches: 8. The CDR3 is 16 residues long. The CDR3 bases are TGTGCCAGCAGCCAGAGACTAGCGGGTGTGGGAGATACGCAGTATTTT. Its protein product is CASSQRLAGVGDTQYF.

The chain uses TRBV5-1 and TRBJ1-1; tentative D call: TRBD1 (6 bases). Trimming took off 5 bases at V and 6 bases at J, with 14 bases between the two ends. This CDR3 is 13 amino acids long. Germline V CDR1 and CDR2: SGHRS, YFSETQ. Here the CDR3 reads CASSGQIGAEAFF. The DNA for the CDR3 is TGCGCCAGCAGTGGACAGATCGGGGCTGAAGCTTTCTTT.